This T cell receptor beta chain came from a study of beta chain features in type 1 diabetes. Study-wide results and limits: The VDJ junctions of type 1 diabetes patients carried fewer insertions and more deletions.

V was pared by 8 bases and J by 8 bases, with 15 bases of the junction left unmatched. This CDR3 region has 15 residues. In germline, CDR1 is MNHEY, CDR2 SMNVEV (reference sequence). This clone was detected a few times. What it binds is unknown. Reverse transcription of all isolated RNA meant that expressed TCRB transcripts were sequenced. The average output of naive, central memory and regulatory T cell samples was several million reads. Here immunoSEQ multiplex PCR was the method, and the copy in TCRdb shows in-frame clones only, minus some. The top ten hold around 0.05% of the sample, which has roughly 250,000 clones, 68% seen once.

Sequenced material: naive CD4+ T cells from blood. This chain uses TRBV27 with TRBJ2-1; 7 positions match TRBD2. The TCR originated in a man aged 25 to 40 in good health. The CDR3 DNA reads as TGTGCCAGCTCACAACGGGAGGTTGGGCAGGATGAGCAGTTCTTC. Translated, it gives CASSQREVGQDEQFF.